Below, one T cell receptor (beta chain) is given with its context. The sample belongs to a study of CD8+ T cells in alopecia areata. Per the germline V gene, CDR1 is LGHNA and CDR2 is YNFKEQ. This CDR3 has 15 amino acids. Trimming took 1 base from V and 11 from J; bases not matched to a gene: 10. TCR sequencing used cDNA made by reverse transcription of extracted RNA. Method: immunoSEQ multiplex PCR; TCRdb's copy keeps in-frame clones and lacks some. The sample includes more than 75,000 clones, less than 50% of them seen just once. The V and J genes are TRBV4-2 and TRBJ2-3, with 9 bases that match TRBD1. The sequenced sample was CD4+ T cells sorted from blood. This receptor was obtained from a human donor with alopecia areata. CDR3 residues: CASSQVRQGGDVQYF. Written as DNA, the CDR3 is TGTGCCAGCAGCCAAGTTCGACAGGGGGGTGATGTGCAGTATTTT.